The clone carrying this TCR beta chain was counted between two and nine times. No antigen is known for it. The sample is drawn from a study of spatial heterogeneity in lung cancer. As for the study in general: The correlation between TCR transcript counts in tumor regions and a T cell module score from matched bulk RNA-seq was strong.

Noted time point: sample taken at primary tumor resection. TCRdb re-derived calls from the 5' RACE reads in MiXCR, one entry per CDR3 protein. The table has about 27,000 distinct CDR3 sequences, roughly 6.6% seen once. Trimming cost V 3 bases and J 0 bases, with 6 bases left between them. The CDR3 spans 14 residues. CDR1 is LGHDT, CDR2 YNNKEL, per germline (reference sequence). Overall study findings and caveats: Expanded alpha and beta TCR counts within tumors tracked tumor mutation counts.

This rearrangement joins TRBV3-1 to TRBJ1-3, with D uncertain. This sample comprised lung tumor tissue, obtained at surgery. This sequence originates from a male donor with early-stage non-small cell lung cancer. DNA of the CDR3: TGTGCCAGCAGCCAGTTGTTCTCTGGAAACACCATATATTTT. It codes for CASSQLFSGNTIYF.